This TCR beta chain appears in the sequencing data of a study of CD8+ T cells in alopecia areata. Of note for this clone: Its antigen remains unknown.

Study outcomes and limitations: An increase in clonality over normal scalp was evident in lesional scalp, especially alopecia totalis/universalis.

Once RNA had been extracted, it was reverse transcribed into cDNA to act as the sequencing template. Assay: immunoSEQ multiplex PCR; the TCRdb copy retains only in-frame clones and omits some. This sample yields approximately 100,000 clones, of which around 60% are seen a single time; around 8.5% belongs to the top ten. The CDR3 covers 13 residues. Trimming shortened V by 2 bases and J by 6 bases, and 11 bases separated the two germline ends. Per the germline V gene, CDR1 is SNHLY and CDR2 is FYNNEI. V usage is TRBV2 and J usage is TRBJ2-7; D remains ambiguous. This sequence originates from a human donor in good health. Input material: CD4+ T cells sorted from blood. The CDR3, as DNA: TGTGCCAGCAGTGAACGCGGCCCCGGCGAGCAGTACTTC. This translates into CASSERGPGEQYF.